This T cell receptor (beta chain) emerged from a study of OX40 agonist ivuxolimab in advanced cancers. Only in-frame clones appear in the TCRdb table, and some are missing; sequencing was by immunoSEQ multiplex PCR. The data show roughly 82,000 clones, more than 70% seen once. The V and J ends lost 4 bases and 0 bases respectively, with 11 bases between them. In germline, CDR1 is KGHSH, CDR2 LQKENI. The CDR3 has 15 amino acids. The input for sequencing was CD4+ or CD8+ T cells sorted from blood, taken in a trial of the OX40 agonist ivuxolimab. The origin of this receptor is an adult with an advanced solid tumor such as melanoma, head and neck, liver or kidney cancer. The chain carries TRBV18 and TRBJ2-3; no clear D. The CDR3 bases are TGTGCCAGCTCACTACGCGGATCTAGCACAGATACGCAGTATTTT. This sequence encodes CASSLRGSSTDTQYF.